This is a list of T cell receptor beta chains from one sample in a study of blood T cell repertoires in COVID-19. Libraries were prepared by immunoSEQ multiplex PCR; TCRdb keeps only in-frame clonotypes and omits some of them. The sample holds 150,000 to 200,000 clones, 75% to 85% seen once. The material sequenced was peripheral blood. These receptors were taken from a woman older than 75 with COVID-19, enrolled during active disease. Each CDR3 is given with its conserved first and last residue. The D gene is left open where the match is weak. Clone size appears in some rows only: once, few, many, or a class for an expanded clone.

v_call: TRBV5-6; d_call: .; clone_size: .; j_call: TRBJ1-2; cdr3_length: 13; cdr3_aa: CASSSGTLYGYTF; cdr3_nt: TGTGCCAGCAGCTCCGGGACATTATATGGCTACACCTTC
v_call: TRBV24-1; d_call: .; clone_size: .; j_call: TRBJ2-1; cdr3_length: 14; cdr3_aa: CATSDWTFNNEQFF; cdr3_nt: TGTGCCACCAGTGATTGGACTTTTAACAATGAGCAGTTCTTC
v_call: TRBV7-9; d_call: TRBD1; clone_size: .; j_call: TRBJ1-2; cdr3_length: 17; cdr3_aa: CASSLGGTGGSSYGYTF; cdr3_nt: TGTGCCAGCAGCTTAGGTGGGACAGGGGGAAGTAGCTATGGCTACACCTTC
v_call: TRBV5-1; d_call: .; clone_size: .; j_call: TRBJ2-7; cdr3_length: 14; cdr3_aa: CASSLGPTPYEQYF; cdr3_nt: TGCGCCAGCAGCTTGGGGCCGACTCCCTACGAGCAGTACTTC
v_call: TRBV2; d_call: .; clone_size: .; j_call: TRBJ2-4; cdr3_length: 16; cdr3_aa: CASSEFAGLAKNIQYF; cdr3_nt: TGTGCCAGCAGTGAATTCGCAGGGCTAGCCAAAAACATTCAGTACTTC
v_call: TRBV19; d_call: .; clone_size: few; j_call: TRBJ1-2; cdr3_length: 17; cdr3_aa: CASSIIIPGKARVGYTF; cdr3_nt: TGTGCCAGTAGTATAATAATTCCGGGGAAGGCGAGGGTTGGCTACACCTTC
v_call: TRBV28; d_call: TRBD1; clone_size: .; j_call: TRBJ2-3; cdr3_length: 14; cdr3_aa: CASSLDRGSDTQYF; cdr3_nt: TGTGCCAGCAGTTTGGACAGGGGGAGCGATACGCAGTATTTT
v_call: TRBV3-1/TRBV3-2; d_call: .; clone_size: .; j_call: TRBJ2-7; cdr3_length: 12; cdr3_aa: CASSQSRYEQYF; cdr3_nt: TGTGCCAGCAGCCAAAGCCGATACGAGCAGTACTTC
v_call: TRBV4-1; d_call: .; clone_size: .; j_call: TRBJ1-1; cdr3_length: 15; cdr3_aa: CASSQAGLMNTEAFF; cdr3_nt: TGCGCCAGCAGCCAAGCGGGTCTCATGAACACTGAAGCTTTCTTT
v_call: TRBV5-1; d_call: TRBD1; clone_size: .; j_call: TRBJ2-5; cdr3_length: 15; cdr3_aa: CASSLQGALQETQYF; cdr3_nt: TGCGCCAGCAGCTTGCAGGGGGCCTTACAAGAGACCCAGTACTTC
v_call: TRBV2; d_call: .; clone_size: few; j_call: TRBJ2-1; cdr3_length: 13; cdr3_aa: CASSEGPWHEQFF; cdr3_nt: TGTGCCAGCAGTGAAGGTCCTTGGCATGAGCAGTTCTTC
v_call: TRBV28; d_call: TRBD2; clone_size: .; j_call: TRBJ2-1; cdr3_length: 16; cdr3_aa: CASSSGLAGMYNEQFF; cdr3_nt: TGTGCCAGCAGTTCAGGACTAGCGGGAATGTACAATGAGCAGTTCTTC
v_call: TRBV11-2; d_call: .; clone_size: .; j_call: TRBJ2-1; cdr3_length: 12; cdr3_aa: CASSLDRDEQFF; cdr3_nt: TGTGCCAGCAGCTTAGACAGGGATGAGCAGTTCTTC
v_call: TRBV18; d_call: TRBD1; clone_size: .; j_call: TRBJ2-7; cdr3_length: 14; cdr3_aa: CASSAPGQGGEQYF; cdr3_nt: TGTGCCAGCTCAGCCCCGGGACAGGGCGGCGAGCAGTACTTC
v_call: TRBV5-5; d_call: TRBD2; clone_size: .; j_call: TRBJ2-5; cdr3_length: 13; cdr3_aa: CASSRGSGETQYF; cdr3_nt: TGTGCCAGCAGCCGAGGTAGCGGGGAGACCCAGTACTTC
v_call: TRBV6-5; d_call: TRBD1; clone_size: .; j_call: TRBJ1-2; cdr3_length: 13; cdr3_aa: CASRRQGNYGYTF; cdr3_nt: TGTGCCAGCAGACGACAGGGGAACTATGGCTACACCTTC
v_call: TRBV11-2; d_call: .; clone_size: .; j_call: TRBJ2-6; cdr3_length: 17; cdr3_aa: CASSPRGSLSGANVLTF; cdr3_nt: TGTGCCAGCAGTCCAAGGGGATCGCTCTCTGGGGCCAACGTCCTGACTTTC
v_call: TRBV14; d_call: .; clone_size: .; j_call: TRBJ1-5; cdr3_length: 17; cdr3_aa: CASSQDRNRGGNQPQHF; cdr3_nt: TGTGCCAGCAGCCAAGATCGCAATAGGGGCGGCAATCAGCCCCAGCATTTT
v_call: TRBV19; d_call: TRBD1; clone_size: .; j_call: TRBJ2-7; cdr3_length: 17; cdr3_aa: CASSMGGPGQGSYEQYF; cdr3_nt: TGTGCCAGTAGTATGGGGGGACCGGGACAGGGATCCTACGAGCAGTACTTC
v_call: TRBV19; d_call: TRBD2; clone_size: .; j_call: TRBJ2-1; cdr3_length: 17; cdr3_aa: CASSIGTSGSLYNEQFF; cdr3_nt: TGTGCCAGTAGTATAGGGACTAGCGGGAGCCTGTACAATGAGCAGTTCTTC
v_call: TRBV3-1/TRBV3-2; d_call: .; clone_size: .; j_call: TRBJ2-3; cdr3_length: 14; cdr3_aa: CASSEGTFTDTQYF; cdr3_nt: TGTGCCAGCAGCGAAGGGACTTTCACAGATACGCAGTATTTT
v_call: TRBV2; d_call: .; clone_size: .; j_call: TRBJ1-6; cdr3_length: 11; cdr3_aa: CASSTDSPLHF; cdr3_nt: TGTGCCAGCAGCACAGATTCACCCCTCCACTTT
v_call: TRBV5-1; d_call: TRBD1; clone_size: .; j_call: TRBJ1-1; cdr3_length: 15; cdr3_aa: CASSDGQAGNTEAFF; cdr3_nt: TGCGCCAGCAGCGACGGACAGGCTGGGAACACTGAAGCTTTCTTT
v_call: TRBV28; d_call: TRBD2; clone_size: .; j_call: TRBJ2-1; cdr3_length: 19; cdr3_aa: CASSLFWLAGGPIHIEQFF; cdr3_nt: TGTGCCAGCAGTTTATTTTGGCTAGCGGGAGGGCCTATTCATATTGAGCAGTTCTTC
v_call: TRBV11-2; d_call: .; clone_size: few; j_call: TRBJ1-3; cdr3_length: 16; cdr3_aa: CASSLGRGFGVNTIYF; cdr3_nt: TGTGCCAGCAGCTTAGGCCGCGGATTCGGGGTAAACACCATATATTTT
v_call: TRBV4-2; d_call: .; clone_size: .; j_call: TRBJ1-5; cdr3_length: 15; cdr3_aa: CASSPETREGGPQHF; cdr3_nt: TGTGCCAGCAGCCCGGAGACCAGGGAGGGGGGGCCCCAGCATTTT
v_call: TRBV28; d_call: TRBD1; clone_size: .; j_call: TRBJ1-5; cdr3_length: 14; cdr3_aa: CASRSTGSNQPQHF; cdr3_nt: TGTGCCAGCAGGTCGACAGGGAGTAATCAGCCCCAGCATTTT
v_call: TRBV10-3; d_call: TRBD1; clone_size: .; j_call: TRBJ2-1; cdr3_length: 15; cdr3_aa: CAISAQGAVDNEQFF; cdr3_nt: TGTGCCATCAGCGCGCAGGGGGCTGTTGACAATGAGCAGTTCTTC
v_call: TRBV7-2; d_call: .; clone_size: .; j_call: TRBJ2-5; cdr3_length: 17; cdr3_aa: CASSRSGLGGIGETQYF; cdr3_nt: TGTGCCAGCAGCAGATCGGGGCTCGGCGGGATTGGGGAGACCCAGTACTTC
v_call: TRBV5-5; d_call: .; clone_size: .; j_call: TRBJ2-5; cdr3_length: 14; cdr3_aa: CASSLGLSQETQYF; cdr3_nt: TGTGCCAGCAGCTTGGGGTTGAGCCAAGAGACCCAGTACTTC
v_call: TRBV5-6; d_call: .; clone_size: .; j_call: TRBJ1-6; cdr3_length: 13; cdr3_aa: CASSLSADSPLHF; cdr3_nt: TGTGCCAGCAGCTTGAGTGCGGATTCACCCCTCCACTTT
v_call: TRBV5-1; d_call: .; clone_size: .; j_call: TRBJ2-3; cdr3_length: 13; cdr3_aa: CASSSLPGDTQYF; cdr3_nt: TGCGCCAGCAGCTCCCTCCCGGGGGATACGCAGTATTTT
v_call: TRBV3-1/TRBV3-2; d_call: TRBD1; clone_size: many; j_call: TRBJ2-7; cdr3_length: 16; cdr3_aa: CASSQGKGQGTNEQYF; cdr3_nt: TGTGCCAGCAGCCAAGGCAAGGGACAGGGCACCAACGAGCAGTACTTC
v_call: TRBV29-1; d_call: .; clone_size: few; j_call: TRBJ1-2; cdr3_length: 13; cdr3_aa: CKTGWGIGAGYTF; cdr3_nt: TGCAAAACAGGGTGGGGTATAGGGGCTGGCTACACCTTC
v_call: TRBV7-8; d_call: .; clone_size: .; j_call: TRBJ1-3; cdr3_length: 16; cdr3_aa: CASSLVTGTSGNTIYF; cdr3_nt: TGTGCCAGCAGCTTAGTTACAGGGACCTCTGGAAACACCATATATTTT
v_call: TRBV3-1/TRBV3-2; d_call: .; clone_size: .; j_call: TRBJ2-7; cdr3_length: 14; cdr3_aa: CASRPGEWSYEQYF; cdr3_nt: TGTGCCAGCAGACCGGGAGAGTGGTCCTACGAGCAGTACTTC
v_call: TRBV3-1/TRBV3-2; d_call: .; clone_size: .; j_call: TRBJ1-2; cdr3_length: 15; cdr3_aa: CASSQDRTRSNGYTF; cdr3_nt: TGTGCCAGCAGCCAAGATCGTACCAGGTCAAATGGCTACACCTTC
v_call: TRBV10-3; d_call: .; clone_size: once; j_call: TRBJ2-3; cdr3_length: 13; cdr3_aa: CAISEGGLDTQYF; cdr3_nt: TGTGCCATCAGTGAGGGAGGTTTAGATACGCAGTATTTT
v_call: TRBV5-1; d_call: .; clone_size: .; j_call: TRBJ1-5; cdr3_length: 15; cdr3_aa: CASSLAGGGNQPQHF; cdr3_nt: TGCGCCAGCAGCTTGGCTGGGGGCGGCAATCAGCCCCAGCATTTT
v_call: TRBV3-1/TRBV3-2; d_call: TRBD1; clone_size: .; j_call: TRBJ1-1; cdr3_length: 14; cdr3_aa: CASTPGTGGTEAFF; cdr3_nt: TGTGCCAGCACCCCAGGTACAGGGGGAACTGAAGCTTTCTTT
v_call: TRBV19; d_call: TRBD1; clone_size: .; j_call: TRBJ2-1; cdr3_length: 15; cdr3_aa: CASSIQGARYNEQFF; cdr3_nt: TGTGCCAGTAGTATACAGGGGGCTAGGTACAATGAGCAGTTCTTC
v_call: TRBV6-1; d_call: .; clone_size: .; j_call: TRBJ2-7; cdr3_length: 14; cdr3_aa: CASSELNSAIGQYF; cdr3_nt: TGTGCCAGCAGTGAATTGAACAGTGCCATCGGGCAGTACTTC
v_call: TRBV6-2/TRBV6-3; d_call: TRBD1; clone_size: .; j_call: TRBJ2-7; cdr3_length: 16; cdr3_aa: CASSYSDRPHSYEQYF; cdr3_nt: TGTGCCAGCAGTTACTCGGACAGGCCGCACTCCTACGAGCAGTACTTC
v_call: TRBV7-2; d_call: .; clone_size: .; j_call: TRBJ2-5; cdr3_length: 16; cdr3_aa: CASSLGAQGFQETQYF; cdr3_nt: TGTGCCAGCAGCTTAGGGGCACAGGGTTTCCAAGAGACCCAGTACTTC
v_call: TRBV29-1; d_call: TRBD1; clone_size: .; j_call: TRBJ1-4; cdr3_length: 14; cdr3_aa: CSADTGTGNEKLFF; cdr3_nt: TGCAGCGCCGATACCGGGACAGGGAATGAAAAACTGTTTTTT